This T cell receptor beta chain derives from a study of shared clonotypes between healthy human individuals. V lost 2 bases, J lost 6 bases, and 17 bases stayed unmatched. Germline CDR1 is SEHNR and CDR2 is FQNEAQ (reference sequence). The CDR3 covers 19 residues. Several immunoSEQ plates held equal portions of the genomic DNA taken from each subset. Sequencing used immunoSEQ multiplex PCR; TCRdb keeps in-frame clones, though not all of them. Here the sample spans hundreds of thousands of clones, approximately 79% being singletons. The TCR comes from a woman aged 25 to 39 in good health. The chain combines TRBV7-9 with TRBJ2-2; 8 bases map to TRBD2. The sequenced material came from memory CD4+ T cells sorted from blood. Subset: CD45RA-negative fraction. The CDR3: CASSLIIVPGGPVAGELFF. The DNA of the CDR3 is TGTGCCAGCAGCTTAATTATAGTGCCGGGAGGGCCGGTGGCCGGGGAGCTGTTTTTT.